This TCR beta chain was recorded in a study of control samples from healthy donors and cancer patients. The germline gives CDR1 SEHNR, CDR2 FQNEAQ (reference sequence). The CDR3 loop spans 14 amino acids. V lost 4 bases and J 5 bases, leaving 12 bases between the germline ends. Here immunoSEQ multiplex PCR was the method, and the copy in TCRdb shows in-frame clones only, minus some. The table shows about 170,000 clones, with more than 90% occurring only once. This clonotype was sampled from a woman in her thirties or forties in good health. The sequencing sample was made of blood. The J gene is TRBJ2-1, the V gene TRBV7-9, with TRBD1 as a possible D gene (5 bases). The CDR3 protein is CASSSADRNNEQFF. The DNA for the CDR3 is TGTGCCAGCAGCTCTGCCGACAGAAACAATGAGCAGTTCTTC.